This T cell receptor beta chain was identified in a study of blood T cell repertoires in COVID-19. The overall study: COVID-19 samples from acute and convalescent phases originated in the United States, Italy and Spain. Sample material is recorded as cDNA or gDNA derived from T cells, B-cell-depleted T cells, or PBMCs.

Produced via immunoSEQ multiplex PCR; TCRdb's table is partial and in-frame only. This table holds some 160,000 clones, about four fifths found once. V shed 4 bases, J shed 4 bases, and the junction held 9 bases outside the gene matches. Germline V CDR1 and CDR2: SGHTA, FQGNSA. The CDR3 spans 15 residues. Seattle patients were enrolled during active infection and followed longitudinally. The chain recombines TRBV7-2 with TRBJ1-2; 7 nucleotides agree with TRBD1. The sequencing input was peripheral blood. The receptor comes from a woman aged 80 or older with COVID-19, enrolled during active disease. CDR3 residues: CASSSRQGALYGYTF. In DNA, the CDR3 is TGTGCCAGCAGCTCGAGACAGGGAGCCCTCTATGGCTACACCTTC.